The 27 T cell receptor beta chains presented below share a single source sample, sequenced in a study of T cells in Graves' hyperthyroidism and ophthalmopathy. Amplification of TCR beta CDR3 regions used RNA as the template. TCR CDR3 underwent first-round RT-PCR with the HTBI primer set. MiXCR, run by TCRdb on the multiplex PCR reads, gives a single entry per CDR3 protein. Among more than 250,000 distinct CDR3 sequences listed, over 12% were seen once. The sample consisted of blood. All receptors derive from a woman aged 45-60 years with Graves' hyperthyroidism that later progressed to Graves' ophthalmopathy.

This clonotype was observed a handful of times. The V gene is TRBV14, the J gene TRBJ2-1; 8 positions agree with TRBD2. V shed 1 base, J shed 2 bases, and the junction held 7 bases outside the gene matches. This CDR3 comprises 17 residues. The germline V gene has CDR1 SGHDN and CDR2 FVKESK. CDR3: CASSQVIGRVAYNEQFF. The CDR3 DNA follows: TGTGCCAGCAGCCAAGTAATCGGGAGGGTCGCCTACAATGAGCAGTTCTTC.

This clonotype was counted at least ten times. The chain carries TRBV6-1 and TRBJ2-7, with TRBD2 matching 10 bases. With V trimmed by 5 bases and J by 5 bases, 3 bases remained unmatched. The CDR3 contains 13 residues. In germline, CDR1 is MNHNS, CDR2 SASEGT. CDR3 loop: CASSSLAGDEQYF. CDR3 nucleotides: TGTGCCAGCAGTAGTCTAGCGGGAGACGAGCAGTACTTC.

In this sample, this clonotype turned up many times. The chain links TRBV6-1 to TRBJ2-5; D is possibly TRBD1 (6 bases). CDR1 and CDR2 from the germline V gene are MNHNS and SASEGT. The CDR3 has 16 residues. V was shortened by 5 bases and J by 1 base, with 17 bases between the two germline ends. DNA of the CDR3: TGTGCCAGCAGTCATCGTTTAGACAGGATCCAAGAGACCCAGTACTTC. It translates to CASSHRLDRIQETQYF.

This clonotype was observed many times. The chain uses TRBV9 and TRBJ2-7, with 10 bases identical to TRBD2. The CDR3 sequence is 14 residues long. Trimming removed 4 bases from V and 3 bases from J; junction bases left unmatched: 4. Germline-derived CDR1 and CDR2 are SGDLS and YYNGEE. CDR3 DNA sequence: TGTGCCAGCAGCACCCAGCGGGAGGGCTACGAGCAGTACTTC. Translated: CASSTQREGYEQYF.

In this sample, this clonotype turned up many times. This chain joins TRBV13 and TRBJ2-7; no clear D gene. Per germline, CDR1 PRHDT and CDR2 FYEKMQ (reference sequence). The CDR3 sequence is 12 residues long. V shed 0 bases and J shed 6 bases, with 6 bases lying between them. The CDR3 region is CASSLGRGEQYF. The CDR3 nucleotides read TGTGCCAGCAGCTTAGGACGTGGCGAGCAGTACTTC. The full variable domain, with the rest looked up from reference TRBV13 and TRBJ2-7, is AAGVIQSPRHLIKEKRETATLKCYPIPRHDTVYWYQQGPGQDPQFLISFYEKMQSDKGSIPDRFSAQQFSDYHSELNMSSLELGDSALYFCASSLGRGEQYFGPGTRLTVT.

This clonotype has at least ten counts. This sequence joins TRBV10-2 and TRBJ2-3; unclear D gene. The CDR3 sequence is 14 residues long. Germline CDR1 and CDR2: WSHSY and SAAADI. Trimming shortened V by 10 bases and J by 1 base, and 15 bases separated the two germline ends. The DNA for the CDR3 is TGCGCCATCGCGGATAGACGGGGCACAGATACGCAGTATTTT. Amino acids: CAIADRRGTDTQYF.

This clonotype was picked up many times. The V and J genes are TRBV12-3 or TRBV12-4 and TRBJ1-6; the match to TRBD1 covers 7 bases. This CDR3 has 18 amino acids. V gave up 3 bases and J gave up 1 base; unmatched junction bases: 9. For the CDR3, the DNA is TGTGCCAGCAGTTTTCGGGACAGAGAAAGGTCCTATAATTCACCCCTCCACTTT. This sequence encodes CASSFRDRERSYNSPLHF.

The chain links TRBV13 to TRBJ2-7; TRBD1 or TRBD2 may be the D gene (7 bases each). This CDR3 spans 14 amino acids. Trimming removed 5 bases at V and 4 bases at J, with 15 bases between. Germline CDR1 and CDR2: PRHDT and FYEKMQ (reference sequence). CDR3 in amino acids: CASSTRQGGYEQYF. CDR3 DNA: TGTGCCAGCAGCACCCGACAGGGAGGGTACGAGCAGTACTTC.

This clonotype has a count of ten or more. The chain joins TRBV20-1 to TRBJ2-3, with unresolved D. CDR3 size: 11 residues. Germline V CDR1 and CDR2: DFQATT, SNEGSKA (reference sequence). V was pared by 1 base and J by 6 bases, with 5 bases between. The CDR3 reads CSARGRDTQYF. The CDR3 nucleotides read TGCAGTGCTAGAGGTCGGGATACGCAGTATTTT.

This clonotype was seen repeatedly, ten times or more. The chain links TRBV6-1 to TRBJ1-5, with 7 bases identical to TRBD1. The CDR3 totals 15 residues. J gave up 5 bases and V 1 base, and 5 bases lay outside the gene matches. Per the germline V gene, CDR1 is MNHNS and CDR2 is SASEGT. CDR3 residues: CASSEEDRQYQPQHF. The CDR3 DNA follows: TGTGCCAGCAGTGAAGAGGACAGGCAGTATCAGCCCCAGCATTTT.

This clonotype was seen ten or more times. The chain is built from TRBV27 and TRBJ2-7; maybe TRBD1 (6 bases). This CDR3 has 14 amino acids. Germline V lookup: CDR1 MNHEY, CDR2 SMNVEV (reference sequence). The V end lost 5 bases, the J end lost 1 base, and 12 bases lay between the germline ends. The CDR3 protein is CASSVTGLSYEQYF. The CDR3 DNA follows: TGTGCCAGCAGTGTCACAGGGTTATCCTACGAGCAGTACTTC.

This clonotype showed up many times. The chain links TRBV7-8 to TRBJ2-1, with TRBD2 matching 8 bases. CDR1 and CDR2 (germline): SGHVS, FQNEAQ. With 2 bases clipped from V and 4 bases from J, the junction kept 7 bases outside the gene matches. The CDR3 length is 16 residues. The CDR3 here is CASSLLGLGTYNEQFF. In DNA, the CDR3 is TGTGCCAGCAGCTTATTGGGACTAGGTACGTACAATGAGCAGTTCTTC.

Only one count was recorded for this clonotype. A much larger clone is a single base away; this may be a read error. The chain recombines TRBV9 with TRBJ2-7; D unresolved. The CDR3 extends over 13 amino acids. The V end was cut by 3 bases, the J end by 4 bases, with 11 bases between. Per the germline V gene, CDR1 is SGDLS and CDR2 is YYNGEE. CDR3 loop: CASSGGQTYEQYF. DNA for the CDR3: TGTGCCAGCAGCGGCGGTCAAACGTACGAGCAGTACTTC.

This clonotype has at least ten counts. The rearrangement links TRBV28 to TRBJ1-2; 9 bases fit TRBD1. CDR3 length: 14 amino acids. Germline V lookup: CDR1 MDHEN, CDR2 SYDVKM. Unmatched junction bases numbered 7, after V lost 5 bases and J lost 6 bases. The CDR3 protein is CASSGTGSVNGYTF. In DNA, the CDR3 is TGTGCCAGCAGTGGGACAGGGTCAGTGAATGGCTACACCTTC.

J is TRBJ2-5 and V is TRBV12-3 or TRBV12-4; 8 nucleotides align to TRBD2. V lost 6 bases to trimming and J lost 5 bases; unmatched junction nucleotides: 14. This CDR3 comprises 16 residues. This CDR3 reads CASRYSGARTGETQYF. In DNA, the CDR3 is TGTGCCAGCAGATATAGCGGGGCCCGCACCGGGGAGACCCAGTACTTC.

This clonotype was counted at least ten times. The chain couples TRBV6-1 to TRBJ1-5; D gene ambiguous. This CDR3 spans 15 amino acids. V shed 7 bases and J shed 1 base, with 14 bases lying between them. CDR1 MNHNS and CDR2 SASEGT come from the germline V gene. CDR3 sequence reads: CASKAVKASNQPQHF. The CDR3, as DNA: TGTGCCAGCAAAGCAGTCAAGGCAAGCAATCAGCCCCAGCATTTT.

At least ten counts were recorded for this clonotype. The chain carries TRBV30 and TRBJ1-5; no definite D call. Germline assignment: CDR1 GTSNPN and CDR2 SVGIG (reference sequence). CDR3 length: 13 residues. With 1 base removed from V and 5 bases from J, the gap between germline ends came to 9 bases. CDR3 nucleotides: TGTGCCTGGAGTGCGGGCGTACATCAGCCCCAGCATTTT. Translated, it gives CAWSAGVHQPQHF. The full variable domain, rest sourced from reference TRBV30 and TRBJ1-5, is SQTIHQWPATLVQPVGSPLSLECTVEGTSNPNLYWYRQAAGRGLQLLFYSVGIGQISSEVPQNLSASRPQDRQFILSSKKLLLSDSGFYLCAWSAGVHQPQHFGDGTRLSIL.

This clonotype was seen many times. The chain couples TRBV2 to TRBJ2-1; TRBD2 is a possible D gene (6 bases). Germline V gives CDR1 SNHLY, CDR2 FYNNEI. The V end lost 9 bases, the J end lost 1 base, and 16 bases lay between the germline ends. This CDR3 has 15 amino acids. The CDR3 region is CASPPDRGSYNEQFF. For the CDR3, the DNA is TGTGCCAGTCCCCCGGACCGGGGGTCCTACAATGAGCAGTTCTTC.

At least ten counts were recorded for this clonotype. This rearrangement joins TRBV5-1 to TRBJ1-1, with D hard to call. Trimming stripped 4 bases from V and 0 bases from J, with 13 bases between. Germline assignment: CDR1 SGHRS and CDR2 YFSETQ. This CDR3 is built from 15 residues. The CDR3: CASSPPGIMNTEAFF. CDR3 sequence (DNA): TGCGCCAGCAGCCCTCCGGGGATCATGAACACTGAAGCTTTCTTT.

This clonotype was counted many times. The V call is TRBV3-1, the J call TRBJ2-6; D possibly corresponds to TRBD1 (6 bases). Trimming pared 4 bases from V and 2 bases from J, leaving 9 bases between. This CDR3 has 15 amino acids. Germline V gene data show CDR1 as LGHDT and CDR2 as YNNKEL (reference sequence). The CDR3 protein is CASSLRQAGANVLTF. CDR3 nucleotides: TGTGCCAGCAGCCTTCGACAGGCTGGGGCCAACGTCCTGACTTTC.

This clonotype has only a few counts. A much larger clonotype is one base distant, so this may be a read error. The V gene is TRBV11-2, the J gene TRBJ2-7; D possibly matches TRBD1 or TRBD2 (5 bases each). Germline lookup yields CDR1 SGHAT and CDR2 FQNNGV. CDR3 length equals 15 residues. CDR3 in amino acids: CASGLAGTAPSEQYF. The CDR3 DNA reads TGTGCCAGCGGCTTAGCAGGGACGGCTCCCTCCGAGCAGTACTTC. Together with reference TRBV11-2 and TRBJ2-7, the CDR3 gives the full variable domain: EAGVAQSPRYKIIEKRQSVAFWCNPISGHATLYWYQQILGQGPKLLIQFQNNGVVDDSQLPKDRFSAERLKGVDSTLKIQPAKLEDSAVYLCASGLAGTAPSEQYFGPGTRLTVT.

This clonotype came up many times. This chain connects TRBV3-1 to TRBJ2-5; tentatively, D is TRBD2 (6 bases). Trimming left V 3 bases short and J 2 bases short, with 10 bases between. Looked up from germline, CDR1 is LGHDT and CDR2 is YNNKEL (reference sequence). The CDR3 is made up of 14 amino acids. The CDR3 DNA is TGTGCCAGCAGCCAGGGACTTGGTCAAGAGACCCAGTACTTC. Translating gives CASSQGLGQETQYF.

The CDR3 loop is CSAPILGRGFSETQYF. DNA of the CDR3: TGCAGTGCTCCGATCCTGGGCAGGGGGTTTTCAGAGACCCAGTACTTC. The chain is built from TRBV20-1 and TRBJ2-5, with 7 bases matching TRBD1. The V gene's germline CDR1 is DFQATT and CDR2 SNEGSKA (reference sequence). Trimming took 5 bases from V and 4 from J; bases not matched to a gene: 16. The CDR3 contains 16 residues.

This chain links TRBV11-2 with TRBJ1-5; tentatively, D is TRBD1 (5 bases). Looked up from germline, CDR1 is SGHAT and CDR2 is FQNNGV. The CDR3 sequence is 19 residues long. Trimming cost V 1 base and J 4 bases, with 23 bases left between them. CDR3 loop: CASSLGGVPTERVNQPQHF. The DNA for the CDR3 is TGTGCCAGCAGCTTAGGGGGGGTCCCTACCGAAAGGGTAAATCAGCCCCAGCATTTT.

This clonotype was picked up many times. V is TRBV4-2 and J is TRBJ1-1, with 7 positions matching TRBD1. Germline-derived CDR1 and CDR2 are LGHNA and YNFKEQ. The CDR3 covers 14 residues. V lost 0 bases and J lost 3; bases outside the gene matches: 1. The CDR3 loop is CASSQDRGDTEAFF. Here the CDR3 DNA reads TGTGCCAGCAGCCAAGACAGGGGGGACACTGAAGCTTTCTTT.

About this clonotype itself: A much bigger clone sits one base away, suggesting this may be a read error. The CDR3 protein is CASSQARRVQYF. Here the CDR3 DNA reads TGTGCCAGCAGCCAAGCCCGGAGAGTTCAGTATTTT. The chain employs TRBV3-1 and TRBJ2-3; D is unclear. This CDR3 is 12 amino acids long. Trimming removed 1 base at V and 12 bases at J, with 11 bases between. The germline gives CDR1 LGHDT, CDR2 YNNKEL (reference sequence).

This clonotype was detected ten times or more. The chain uses TRBV5-1 and TRBJ2-1; tentative D call: TRBD1 (6 bases). V was shortened by 7 bases and J by 8 bases, with 16 bases between the two germline ends. CDR1 SGHRS and CDR2 YFSETQ come from the germline V gene. The CDR3 is 13 amino acids. CDR3 region: CASGPGTSDEQFF. The CDR3 coding sequence is TGCGCCAGCGGCCCTGGGACATCCGATGAGCAGTTCTTC.